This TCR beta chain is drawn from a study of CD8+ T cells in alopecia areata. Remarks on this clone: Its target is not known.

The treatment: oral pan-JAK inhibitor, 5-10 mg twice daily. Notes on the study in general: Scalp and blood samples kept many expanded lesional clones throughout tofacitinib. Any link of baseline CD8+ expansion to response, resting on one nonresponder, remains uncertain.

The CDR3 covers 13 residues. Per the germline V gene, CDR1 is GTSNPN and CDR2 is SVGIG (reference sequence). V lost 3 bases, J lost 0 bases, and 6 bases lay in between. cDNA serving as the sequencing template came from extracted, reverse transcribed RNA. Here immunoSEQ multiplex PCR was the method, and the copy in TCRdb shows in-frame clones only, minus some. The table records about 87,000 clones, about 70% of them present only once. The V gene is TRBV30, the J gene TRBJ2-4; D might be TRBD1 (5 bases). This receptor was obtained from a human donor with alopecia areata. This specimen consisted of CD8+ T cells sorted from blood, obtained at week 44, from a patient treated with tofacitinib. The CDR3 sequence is CAWSQGAKNIQYF. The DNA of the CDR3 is TGTGCCTGGAGCCAGGGAGCCAAAAACATTCAGTACTTC.